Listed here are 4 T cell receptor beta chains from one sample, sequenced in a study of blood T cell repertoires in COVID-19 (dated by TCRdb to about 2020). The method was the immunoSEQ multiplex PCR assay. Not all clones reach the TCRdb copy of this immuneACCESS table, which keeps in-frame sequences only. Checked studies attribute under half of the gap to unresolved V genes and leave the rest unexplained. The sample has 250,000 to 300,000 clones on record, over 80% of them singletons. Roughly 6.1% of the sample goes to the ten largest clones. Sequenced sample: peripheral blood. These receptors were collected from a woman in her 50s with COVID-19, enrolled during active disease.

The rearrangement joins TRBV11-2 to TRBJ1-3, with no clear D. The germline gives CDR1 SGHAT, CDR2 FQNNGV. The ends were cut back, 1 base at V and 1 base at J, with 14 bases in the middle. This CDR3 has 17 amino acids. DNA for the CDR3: TGTGCCAGCAGCTTAGTGTCCTCTCGTGCGTCTGGAAACACCATATATTTT. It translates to CASSLVSSRASGNTIYF.

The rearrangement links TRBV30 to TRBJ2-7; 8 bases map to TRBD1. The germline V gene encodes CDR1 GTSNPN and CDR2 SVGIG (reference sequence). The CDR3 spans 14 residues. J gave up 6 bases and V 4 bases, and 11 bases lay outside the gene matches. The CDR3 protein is CAWTSVGTGFEQYF. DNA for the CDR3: TGTGCCTGGACCTCGGTGGGGACAGGCTTCGAGCAGTACTTC.

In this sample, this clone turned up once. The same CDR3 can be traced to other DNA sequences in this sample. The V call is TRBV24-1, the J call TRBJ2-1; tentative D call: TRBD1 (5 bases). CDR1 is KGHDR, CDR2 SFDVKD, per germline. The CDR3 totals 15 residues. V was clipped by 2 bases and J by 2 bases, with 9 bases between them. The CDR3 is CATSDSGRAYNEQFF. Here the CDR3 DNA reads TGTGCCACCAGTGATTCCGGCAGGGCCTACAATGAGCAGTTCTTC.

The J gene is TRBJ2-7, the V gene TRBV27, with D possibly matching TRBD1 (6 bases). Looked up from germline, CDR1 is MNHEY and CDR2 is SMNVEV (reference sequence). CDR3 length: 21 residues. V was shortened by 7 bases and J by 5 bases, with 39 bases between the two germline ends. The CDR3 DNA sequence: TGTGCCAGCACCAAGAGGGGACACCAATATTACCTCGAGTTTTTAGCCCACGAGCAGTACTTC. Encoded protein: CASTKRGHQYYLEFLAHEQYF.